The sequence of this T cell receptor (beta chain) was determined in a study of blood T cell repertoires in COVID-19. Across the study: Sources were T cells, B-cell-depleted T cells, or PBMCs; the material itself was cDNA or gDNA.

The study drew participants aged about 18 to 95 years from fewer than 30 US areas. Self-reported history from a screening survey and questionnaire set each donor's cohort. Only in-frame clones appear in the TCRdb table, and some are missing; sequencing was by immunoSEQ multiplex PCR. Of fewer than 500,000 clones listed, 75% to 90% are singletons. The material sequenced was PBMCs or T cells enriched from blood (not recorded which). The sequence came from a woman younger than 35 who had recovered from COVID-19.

The CDR3 region has the DNA TGTGCCAGCAGACCCCCTTTAGACACCGGGGAGCTGTTTTTT. This encodes CASRPPLDTGELFF. The chain recombines TRBV3-1 (or the pseudogene TRBV3-2) with TRBJ2-2; no clear D. CDR1 and CDR2 (germline): LGHDT, YNNKEL (reference sequence). Between the trimmed V and J ends, which lost 6 bases and 3 bases, there was a span of 11 bases. This CDR3 is built from 14 residues.